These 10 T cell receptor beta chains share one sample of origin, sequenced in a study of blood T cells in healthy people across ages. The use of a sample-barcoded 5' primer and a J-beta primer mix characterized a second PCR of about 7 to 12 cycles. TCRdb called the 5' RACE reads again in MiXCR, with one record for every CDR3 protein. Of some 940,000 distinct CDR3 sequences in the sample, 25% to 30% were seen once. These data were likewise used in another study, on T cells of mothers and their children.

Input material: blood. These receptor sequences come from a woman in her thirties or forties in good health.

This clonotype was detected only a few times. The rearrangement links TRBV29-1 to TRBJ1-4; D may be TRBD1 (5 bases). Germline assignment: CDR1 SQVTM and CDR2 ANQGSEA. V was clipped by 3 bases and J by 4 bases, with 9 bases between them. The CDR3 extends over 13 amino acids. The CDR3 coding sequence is TGCAGCGTTGACGAGGGGTTTAATGAAAAACTGTTTTTT. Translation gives CSVDEGFNEKLFF.

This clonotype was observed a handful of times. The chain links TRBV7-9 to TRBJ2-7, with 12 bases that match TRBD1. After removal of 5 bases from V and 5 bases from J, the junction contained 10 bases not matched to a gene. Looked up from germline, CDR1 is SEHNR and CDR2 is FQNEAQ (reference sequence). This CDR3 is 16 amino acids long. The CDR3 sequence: CASSRIRGTGGDEQYF. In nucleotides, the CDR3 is TGTGCCAGCAGCCGAATTCGGGGGACAGGGGGCGACGAGCAGTACTTC.

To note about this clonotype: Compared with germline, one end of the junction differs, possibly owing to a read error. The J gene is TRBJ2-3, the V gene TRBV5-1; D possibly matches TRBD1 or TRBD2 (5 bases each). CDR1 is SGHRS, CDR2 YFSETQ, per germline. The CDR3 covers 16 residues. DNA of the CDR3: TGCGCCAGCAGCTTGGCTCCAAGCGGCACCACAGGTACGCAGTATTTT. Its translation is CASSLAPSGTTGTQYF.

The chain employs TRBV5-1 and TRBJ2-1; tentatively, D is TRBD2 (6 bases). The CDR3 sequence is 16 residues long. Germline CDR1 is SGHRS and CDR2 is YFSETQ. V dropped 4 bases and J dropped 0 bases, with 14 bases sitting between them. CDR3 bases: TGCGCCAGCAGCCGGGAAACTAGCTCCTCCTACAATGAGCAGTTCTTC. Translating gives CASSRETSSSYNEQFF.

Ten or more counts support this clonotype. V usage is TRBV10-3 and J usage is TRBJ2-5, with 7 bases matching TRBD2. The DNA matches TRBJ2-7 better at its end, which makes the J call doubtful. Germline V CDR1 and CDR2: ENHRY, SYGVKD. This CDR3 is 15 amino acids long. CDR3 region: CAITDGGRGDYEQYF. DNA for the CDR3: TGTGCCATCACGGACGGGGGGAGGGGAGACTACGAGCAGTACTTC.

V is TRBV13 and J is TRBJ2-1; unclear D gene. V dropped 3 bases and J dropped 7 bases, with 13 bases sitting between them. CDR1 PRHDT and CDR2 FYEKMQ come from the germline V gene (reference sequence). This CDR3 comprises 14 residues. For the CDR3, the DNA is TGTGCCAGCAGCTTTTCAACCTCTCCAAATGAGCAGTTCTTC. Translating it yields CASSFSTSPNEQFF.

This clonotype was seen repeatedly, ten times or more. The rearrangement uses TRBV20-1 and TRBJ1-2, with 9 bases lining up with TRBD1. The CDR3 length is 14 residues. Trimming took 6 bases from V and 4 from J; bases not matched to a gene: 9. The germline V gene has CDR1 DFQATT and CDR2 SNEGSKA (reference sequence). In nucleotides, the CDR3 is TGCAGTGCGCGGGACAGGGCGAACCCCTATGGCTACACCTTC. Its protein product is CSARDRANPYGYTF.

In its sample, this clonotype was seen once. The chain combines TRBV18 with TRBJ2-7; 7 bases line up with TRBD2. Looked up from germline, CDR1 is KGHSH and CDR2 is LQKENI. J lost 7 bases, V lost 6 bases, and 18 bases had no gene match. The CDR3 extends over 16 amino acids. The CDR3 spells CASSPGRSERHNEQYF. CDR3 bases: TGTGCCAGCTCCCCCGGGAGGTCTGAGCGGCACAATGAGCAGTACTTC.

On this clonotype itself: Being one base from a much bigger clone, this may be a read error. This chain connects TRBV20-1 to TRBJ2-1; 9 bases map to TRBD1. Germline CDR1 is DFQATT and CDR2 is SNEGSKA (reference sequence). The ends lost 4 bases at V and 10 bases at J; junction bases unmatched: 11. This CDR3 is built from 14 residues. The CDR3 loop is CSATGQGKPYEQFF. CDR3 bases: TGCAGTGCTACCGGACAGGGGAAACCCTACGAGCAGTTCTTC.

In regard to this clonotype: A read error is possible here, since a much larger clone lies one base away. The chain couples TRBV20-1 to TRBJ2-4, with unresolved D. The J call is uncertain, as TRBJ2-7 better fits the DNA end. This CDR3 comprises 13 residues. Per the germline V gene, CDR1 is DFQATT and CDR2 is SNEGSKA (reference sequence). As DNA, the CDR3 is TGCAGTGTCCCTCCAGAGATGCGGTACGAGCAGTACTTC. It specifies CSVPPEMRYEQYF.